The source of this TCR beta chain is a study of identical twins. TCRdb fed the 5' RACE reads into MiXCR, producing one record per CDR3 protein. The sample includes about 890,000 distinct CDR3 sequences, roughly an eighth of them seen just once. The sample was also linked to a second study, of yellow fever vaccine responses in identical twins.

The source of this sequence is a young woman in good health. Sequencing was carried out using PBMCs.

The CDR3 DNA sequence: TGTGCCAGCGGACTAGCGGGTCAGCAGTACTTC. It specifies CASGLAGQQYF. The chain carries TRBV25-1 and TRBJ2-7; 11 bases are shared with TRBD2. The CDR3 extends over 11 amino acids. Germline CDR1 and CDR2: MGHDK and SYGVNS. The V segment lost 8 bases and the J segment 8 bases; nucleotides outside the gene matches: 2.